The sequence of this T cell receptor beta chain was determined in a study of T cell responses to AZD1222 COVID-19 vaccine. Notes on this clone: Its antigen is as yet unknown.

V lost 5 bases and J lost 8, with 18 bases in between. Germline V lookup: CDR1 MNHEY, CDR2 SVGAGI. CDR3 length equals 14 residues. Libraries were prepared by immunoSEQ multiplex PCR; TCRdb keeps only in-frame clonotypes and omits some of them. This table holds 200,000 to 250,000 clones, roughly 94% found once. General study findings and limits: Seropositive status at baseline applied to only 6 or 7 AZD1222 recipients. Nearly half of the spike-specific TCRs reportedly recognize variant regions that carry no mutations.

The input for sequencing was peripheral blood, taken 28 days after the second dose of the MenACWY control vaccine. This TCR derives from an adult who received the MenACWY meningococcal vaccine as a control. The rearrangement links TRBV6-5 to TRBJ1-2; perhaps TRBD1 as D (5 bases). As DNA, the CDR3 is TGTGCCAGCAGTCCGCTCGACAGTCCCCGGGGCTACACCTTC. Amino acids: CASSPLDSPRGYTF.